This T cell receptor (beta chain) stems from a study of blood T cell repertoires in COVID-19. Study overall: The analysed material was cDNA or gDNA that came from T cells, B-cell-depleted T cells, or PBMCs.

Data came from immunoSEQ multiplex PCR; TCRdb stores just in-frame clones and leaves some out. The sample lists about 160,000 clones; around 80% were seen once. The germline gives CDR1 SEHNR, CDR2 FQNEAQ (reference sequence). The length of the CDR3 is 15 residues. Trimming cost V 5 bases and J 4 bases; bases outside gene matches: 6. This TCR was recovered from a man in his sixties with acute or convalescent COVID-19. Sequencing was done on a sample of peripheral blood. The V and J genes are TRBV7-9 and TRBJ2-7; 12 nucleotides line up with TRBD2. The DNA for the CDR3 is TGTGCCAGCAGCCCTGGACTAGCGGGGAGGTACGAGCAGTACTTC. It codes for CASSPGLAGRYEQYF.